The entry below describes one T cell receptor (beta chain). The antigen remains unidentified. Sequenced by immunoSEQ multiplex PCR; TCRdb stores in-frame clones only, minus some. The sample has some 640,000 clones; roughly nine tenths are singletons. These data originate in a study of Ad26.COV2.S vaccination and SARS-CoV-2 variants. Across the whole study: Intramuscular Ad26.COV2.S doses were given once or twice, 56 days apart.

Stated treatment: 15 to 20 received Ad26.COV2.S at low or high dose, single or two shots; several received placebo; per-sample allocation not given. All samples were drawn on day 63, counting from the first vaccine or placebo injection. A Boston adult aged 18-55 years was the donor. General study points: Vaccine recipients posted higher spike-specific TCR breadth than their placebo counterparts.

The J segment lost 2 bases and the V segment lost 7 bases, leaving 7 bases of the junction unmatched. The CDR3 is made up of 16 amino acids. Germline V gene sequence: CDR1 MNHEY, CDR2 SMNVEV (reference sequence). The source of this sequence is a person aged 18-65 years who received the Ad26.COV2.S COVID-19 vaccine or a placebo. The chain uses TRBV27 and TRBJ1-6; 8 bases align to TRBD1. The specimen was peripheral blood, collected in a trial of Ad26.COV2.S vaccine versus placebo. CDR3: CASTLQGGTYNSPLHF. CDR3 nucleotides: TGTGCCAGCACCCTACAGGGGGGCACCTATAATTCACCCCTCCACTTT.